The 21 T cell receptor beta chains in this list originate from one sample, sequenced in a study of shared clonotypes between healthy human individuals. The method was immunoSEQ multiplex PCR; TCRdb's version includes in-frame clones alone and lacks a portion of them. The profile shows over 950,000 clones, 60% to 80% of them singletons. The sample was memory CD4+ T cells from PBMCs. Subset denoted: CD45RA-negative fraction. The receptors were gathered from a man younger than 35 in good health. Some clones in this sample may be carry-over from other donors' samples.

This sequence joins TRBV5-1 and TRBJ2-3; TRBD2 matches 9 bases. Germline V gene sequence: CDR1 SGHRS, CDR2 YFSETQ. The CDR3 has 16 amino acids. Losses at the gene ends were 4 bases for V and 0 bases for J; bases not matched to a gene: 6. CDR3 sequence (DNA): TGCGCCAGCAGCACTGGGACTAGCAGTAGCACAGATACGCAGTATTTT. Its protein product is CASSTGTSSSTDTQYF.

The rearrangement joins TRBV28 to TRBJ1-2, with 9 positions matching TRBD1. The CDR3 runs 15 residues. The V and J ends lost 8 bases and 7 bases, in that order; junction bases with no gene match: 14. CDR1 MDHEN and CDR2 SYDVKM come from the germline V gene. CDR3: CASEGQRQGGSGYTF. CDR3 nucleotide sequence: TGTGCCAGCGAGGGGCAGAGACAGGGGGGCTCTGGCTACACCTTC.

The J gene is TRBJ2-5, the V gene TRBV5-1, with 7 bases matching TRBD1. There are 14 residues in the CDR3. The V gene end was trimmed by 4 bases and the J gene end by 3 bases; junction bases not matched to a gene: 6. Germline lookup yields CDR1 SGHRS and CDR2 YFSETQ. The DNA of the CDR3 is TGCGCCAGCAGCACCCTCGGGACAGAAGAGACCCAGTACTTC. Its translation: CASSTLGTEETQYF.

The chain recombines TRBV11-1 with TRBJ2-7; 10 nucleotides match TRBD2. J lost 5 bases, V lost 5 bases, and 9 bases had no gene match. Per germline, CDR1 SGHAT and CDR2 FQDESV (reference sequence). This CDR3 spans 15 amino acids. The CDR3 sequence: CASSNQGLAYNEQYF. DNA of the CDR3: TGTGCCAGCAGCAACCAGGGACTAGCGTACAACGAGCAGTACTTC.

The V gene is TRBV28, the J gene TRBJ1-5; 7 bases align to TRBD1. This CDR3 spans 14 amino acids. Germline CDR1 and CDR2: MDHEN and SYDVKM. V shed 8 bases, J shed 4 bases, and the junction held 8 bases outside the gene matches. The CDR3 protein is CASLIQGKNQPQHF. The CDR3 nucleotides are TGTGCCAGCCTCATACAGGGGAAGAATCAGCCCCAGCATTTT.

In DNA, the CDR3 is TGCAGTGCTACCGGGGCCAACGTCCTGACTTTC. This translates into CSATGANVLTF. The rearrangement uses TRBV20-1 and TRBJ2-6; no firm D call. Trimming cost V 4 bases and J 4 bases, with 2 bases left between them. This CDR3 region has 11 residues. CDR1 and CDR2 (germline): DFQATT, SNEGSKA (reference sequence).

The V and J genes are TRBV30 and TRBJ2-6; D might be TRBD2 (5 bases). Germline V gene sequence: CDR1 GTSNPN, CDR2 SVGIG (reference sequence). Trimming removed 3 bases at V and 2 bases at J, with 8 bases between. The CDR3 has 14 amino acids. The DNA of the CDR3 is TGTGCCTGGAGCCCCGGGGCTGGGGCCAACGTCCTGACTTTC. Amino acids: CAWSPGAGANVLTF.

The count of this clone is one. The gene calls are TRBV5-1 and TRBJ1-1, with 9 bases identical to TRBD1. The CDR3 has 15 amino acids. Germline CDR1 SGHRS, CDR2 YFSETQ. V lost 0 bases and J lost 4; bases outside the gene matches: 4. This CDR3 is CASSLAGTGPTEAFF. CDR3 DNA sequence: TGCGCCAGCAGCTTGGCTGGGACAGGGCCCACTGAAGCTTTCTTT.

The chain has TRBV4-2 and TRBJ1-2; D gene ambiguous. Trimming removed 0 bases from V and 4 bases from J, with 12 bases in between. From germline, CDR1 is LGHNA and CDR2 YNFKEQ. This CDR3 is 15 amino acids long. The DNA for the CDR3 is TGTGCCAGCAGCCAAGAGGCCGTGGAAATCTATGGCTACACCTTC. This encodes CASSQEAVEIYGYTF.

This chain uses TRBV7-2 with TRBJ1-1, with TRBD1 as a possible D gene (6 bases). This CDR3 is 16 amino acids long. Germline assignment: CDR1 SGHTA and CDR2 FQGNSA. V was cut by 2 bases and J by 1 base, with 14 bases left in between. DNA of the CDR3: TGTGCCAGCAGCTTACTCGGGGGGCAATGGAACACTGAAGCTTTCTTT. Translated, it gives CASSLLGGQWNTEAFF.

The chain recombines TRBV6-1 with TRBJ1-5; 8 bases align to TRBD1. The CDR3 is made up of 15 amino acids. CDR1 is MNHNS, CDR2 SASEGT, per germline. V shed 0 bases, J shed 5 bases, and the junction held 3 bases outside the gene matches. CDR3 bases: TGTGCCAGCAGTGAAGCTCACAGGGGGTATCAGCCCCAGCATTTT. Its protein is CASSEAHRGYQPQHF.

CDR3: CASSLRWQGARDQYEQYF. The CDR3 coding sequence is TGTGCCAGCAGCCTCCGGTGGCAGGGGGCAAGGGATCAGTACGAGCAGTACTTC. The chain carries TRBV27 and TRBJ2-7; TRBD1 matches 8 bases. Germline trimming cut 6 bases from V and 4 bases from J; bases unmatched to any gene: 20. The CDR3 has 18 residues. Looked up from germline, CDR1 is MNHEY and CDR2 is SMNVEV (reference sequence).

This clone has a count of ten or more. DNA for the CDR3: TGTGCCAGCACCTTTAGCGGGGCACCTCAAGAGACCCAGTACTTC. Translation gives CASTFSGAPQETQYF. The J gene is TRBJ2-5, the V gene TRBV7-2, with 8 bases identical to TRBD2. V lost 7 bases, J lost 2 bases, and 9 bases stayed unmatched. Germline lookup yields CDR1 SGHTA and CDR2 FQGNSA. There are 15 residues in the CDR3.

This clone turned up a few times. This chain joins TRBV5-8 and TRBJ2-5; 8 nucleotides agree with TRBD2. The V gene's germline CDR1 is SGHTS and CDR2 YDEGEE. The CDR3 is 15 amino acids. V was pared by 0 bases and J by 5 bases, with 6 bases of the junction left unmatched. The CDR3 DNA is TGTGCCAGCAGCTTGGCGGGGGGGGCCGGCGAGACCCAGTACTTC. Its translation: CASSLAGGAGETQYF. Full variable domain (remainder filled in from reference TRBV5-8 and TRBJ2-5): EAGVTQSPTHLIKTRGQQATLRCSPISGHTSVYWYQQALGLGLQFLLWYDEGEERNRGNFPPRFSGRQFPNYSSELNVNALELEDSALYLCASSLAGGAGETQYFGPGTRLLVL.

In its sample, this clone was seen once. The rearrangement links TRBV4-2 to TRBJ2-3, with a weak D call TRBD2 (5 bases). The V and J ends lost 2 bases and 6 bases respectively, with 15 bases between them. The CDR3 is 15 amino acids. The germline CDR1 and CDR2 sequences are LGHNA and YNFKEQ. The CDR3 coding sequence is TGTGCCAGCAGCCAAATCGGGATTCTGGTGGATACGCAGTATTTT. Translated, it gives CASSQIGILVDTQYF.

The CDR3, as DNA: TGTGCCAGCAGCTTAGCGAGGGACAGGGTCAATCAGCCCCAGCATTTT. It is translated as CASSLARDRVNQPQHF. This chain links TRBV7-6 with TRBJ1-5, with 9 bases fitting TRBD1. Germline V gene sequence: CDR1 SGHVS, CDR2 FNYEAQ. Trimming removed 0 bases from V and 3 bases from J; junction bases left unmatched: 3. This CDR3 comprises 16 residues.

The chain uses TRBV7-3 and TRBJ2-2; TRBD1 is a possible D gene (7 bases). The CDR3 has 15 amino acids. Per the germline V gene, CDR1 is SGHTA and CDR2 is FQGTGA. Trimming pared 3 bases from V and 5 bases from J, leaving 13 bases between. The CDR3 nucleotides are TGTGCCAGCAGCTTCTCAGGGGGGTATACCGGGGAGCTGTTTTTT. Its translation: CASSFSGGYTGELFF.

This chain joins TRBV28 and TRBJ2-7; D not certain. Germline V gene sequence: CDR1 MDHEN, CDR2 SYDVKM. V was clipped by 3 bases and J by 6 bases, with 9 bases between them. The CDR3 length is 12 residues. The CDR3 nucleotides are TGTGCCAGCAGTTTTGTCCCTGGCGAGCAGTACTTC. This gives the protein CASSFVPGEQYF.

This chain links TRBV5-1 with TRBJ1-2; TRBD1 matches at 9 bases. There are 15 residues in the CDR3. Germline loops: CDR1 SGHRS, CDR2 YFSETQ. V lost 2 bases and J lost 5; bases outside the gene matches: 7. CDR3 region: CASSFRTGQGYGYTF. Here the CDR3 DNA reads TGCGCCAGCAGCTTCCGAACGGGACAGGGATATGGCTACACCTTC. Complete variable domain (other parts from reference TRBV5-1 and TRBJ1-2): KAGVTQTPRYLIKTRGQQVTLSCSPISGHRSVSWYQQTPGQGLQFLFEYFSETQRNKGNFPGRFSGRQFSNSRSEMNVSTLELGDSALYLCASSFRTGQGYGYTFGSGTRLTVV.

The chain uses TRBV4-2 and TRBJ1-6, with D hard to call. Trimming removed 0 bases at V and 7 bases at J, with 16 bases between. The CDR3 runs 17 residues. The V gene's germline CDR1 is LGHNA and CDR2 YNFKEQ. The CDR3 bases are TGTGCCAGCAGCCAAGATTTAGTGTCGAGCCGCAATTCACCCCTCCACTTT. Its protein product is CASSQDLVSSRNSPLHF.

This rearrangement joins TRBV28 to TRBJ1-2; TRBD1 matches at 7 bases. Germline CDR1 reads MDHEN; CDR2 reads SYDVKM. The CDR3 length is 13 residues. The junction had 6 bases not matched to a gene; V was cut back by 6 bases and J by 5 bases. CDR3 protein: CASRTGTVYGYTF. Here the CDR3 DNA reads TGTGCCAGCAGGACAGGGACGGTATATGGCTACACCTTC.